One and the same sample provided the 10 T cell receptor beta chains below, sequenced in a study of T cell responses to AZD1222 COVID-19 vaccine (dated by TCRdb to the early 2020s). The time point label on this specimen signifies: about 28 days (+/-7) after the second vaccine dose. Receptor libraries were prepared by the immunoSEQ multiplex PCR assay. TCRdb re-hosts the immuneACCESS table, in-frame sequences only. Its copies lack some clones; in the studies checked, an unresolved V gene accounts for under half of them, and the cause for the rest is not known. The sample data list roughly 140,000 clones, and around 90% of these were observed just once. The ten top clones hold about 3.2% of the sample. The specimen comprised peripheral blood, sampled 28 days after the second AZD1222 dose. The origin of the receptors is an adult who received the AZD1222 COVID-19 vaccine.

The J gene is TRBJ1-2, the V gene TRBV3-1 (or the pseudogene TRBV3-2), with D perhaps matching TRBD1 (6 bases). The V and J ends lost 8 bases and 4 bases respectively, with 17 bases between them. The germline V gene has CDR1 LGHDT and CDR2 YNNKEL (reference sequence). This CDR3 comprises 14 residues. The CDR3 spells CASDSQGSPYGYTF. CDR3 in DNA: TGTGCCAGCGATTCTCAGGGGAGCCCCTATGGCTACACCTTC.

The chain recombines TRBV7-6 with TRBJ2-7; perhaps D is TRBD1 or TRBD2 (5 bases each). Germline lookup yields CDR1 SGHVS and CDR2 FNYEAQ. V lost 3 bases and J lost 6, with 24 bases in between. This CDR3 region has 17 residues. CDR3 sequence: CASSLDPGGQGWSEQYF. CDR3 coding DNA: TGTGCCAGCAGCTTGGACCCCGGCGGGCAGGGTTGGTCCGAGCAGTACTTC.

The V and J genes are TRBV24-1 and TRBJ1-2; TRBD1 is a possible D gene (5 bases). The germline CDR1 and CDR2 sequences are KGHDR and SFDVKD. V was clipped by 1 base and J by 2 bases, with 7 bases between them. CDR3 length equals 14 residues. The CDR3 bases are TGTGCCACCAGTGATTTAAGACAGAACTATGGCTACACCTTC. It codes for CATSDLRQNYGYTF.

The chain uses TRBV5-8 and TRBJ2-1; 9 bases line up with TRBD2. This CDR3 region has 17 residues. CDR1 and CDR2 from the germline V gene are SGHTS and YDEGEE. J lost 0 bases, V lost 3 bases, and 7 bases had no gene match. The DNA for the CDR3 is TGTGCCAGCAGCTCCGCCGGACTAGCGAGCTCCTACAATGAGCAGTTCTTC. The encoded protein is CASSSAGLASSYNEQFF.

CDR3 sequence: CASSYGLNTGELFF. CDR3 nucleotides: TGTGCCAGCAGTTACGGACTAAACACCGGGGAGCTGTTTTTT. This sequence joins TRBV6-5 and TRBJ2-2, with TRBD2 as a possible D gene (6 bases). From germline, CDR1 is MNHEY and CDR2 SVGAGI. V dropped 2 bases and J dropped 2 bases, with 6 bases sitting between them. There are 14 residues in the CDR3.

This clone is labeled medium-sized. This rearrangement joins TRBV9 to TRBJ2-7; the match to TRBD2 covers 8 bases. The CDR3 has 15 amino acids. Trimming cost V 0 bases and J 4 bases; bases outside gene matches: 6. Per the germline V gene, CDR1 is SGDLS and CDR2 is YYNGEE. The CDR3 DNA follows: TGTGCCAGCAGCGTAGCAGCGGGAGTTGCGTACGAGCAGTACTTC. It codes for CASSVAAGVAYEQYF.

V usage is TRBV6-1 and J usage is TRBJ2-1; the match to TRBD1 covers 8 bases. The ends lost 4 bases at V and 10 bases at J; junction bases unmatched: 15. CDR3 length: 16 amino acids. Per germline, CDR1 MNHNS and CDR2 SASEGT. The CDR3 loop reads CASSAFGTGSLVEQFF. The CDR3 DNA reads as TGTGCCAGCAGTGCATTTGGGACAGGATCTCTGGTAGAGCAGTTCTTC.

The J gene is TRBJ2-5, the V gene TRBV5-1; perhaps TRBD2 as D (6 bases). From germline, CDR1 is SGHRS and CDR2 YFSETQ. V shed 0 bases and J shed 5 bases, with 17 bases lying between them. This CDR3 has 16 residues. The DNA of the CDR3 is TGCGCCAGCAGCTTGGCCCACGCGGGTCGGGGGGAGACCCAGTACTTC. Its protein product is CASSLAHAGRGETQYF. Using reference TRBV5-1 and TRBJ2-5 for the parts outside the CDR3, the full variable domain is KAGVTQTPRYLIKTRGQQVTLSCSPISGHRSVSWYQQTPGQGLQFLFEYFSETQRNKGNFPGRFSGRQFSNSRSEMNVSTLELGDSALYLCASSLAHAGRGETQYFGPGTRLLVL.

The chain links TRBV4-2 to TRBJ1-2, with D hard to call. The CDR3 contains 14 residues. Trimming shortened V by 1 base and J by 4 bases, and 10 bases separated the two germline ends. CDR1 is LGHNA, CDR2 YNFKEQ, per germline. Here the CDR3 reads CASSQGALLYGYTF. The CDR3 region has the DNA TGTGCCAGCAGCCAAGGTGCTCTCCTCTATGGCTACACCTTC.

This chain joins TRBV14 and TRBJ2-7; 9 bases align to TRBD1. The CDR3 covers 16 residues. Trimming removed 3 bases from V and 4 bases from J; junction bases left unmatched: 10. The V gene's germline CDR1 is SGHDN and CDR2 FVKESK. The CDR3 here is CASSQTLTGGKYEQYF. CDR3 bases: TGTGCCAGCAGCCAGACCCTAACAGGGGGCAAGTACGAGCAGTACTTC.